This T cell receptor (beta chain) originates from a study of radiation and T cells in renal cell carcinoma. Study as a whole: Nephrectomy followed 15 Gy stereotactic body radiation by 4 weeks.

Time point reported: baseline pretreatment blood. Treatment denoted: 15 Gy SBRT to primary tumor, nephrectomy 4 weeks later. Points on this clone: The same CDR3 also results from other DNA sequences found in this sample.

Per germline, CDR1 SEHNR and CDR2 FQNEAQ (reference sequence). The CDR3 contains 13 residues. V was cut by 4 bases and J by 2 bases, with 8 bases left in between. Only in-frame clones appear in the TCRdb table, and some are missing; sequencing was by immunoSEQ multiplex PCR. The data show 150,000 or so clones, about 88% seen once. Source: blood, taken from a patient whose treatment included radiotherapy and nephrectomy. The V call is TRBV7-9, the J call TRBJ1-2; tentative D call: TRBD1 (6 bases). The origin of this receptor is a woman aged 45-65 years with renal cell carcinoma. The CDR3 DNA follows: TGTGCCAGCAGCTGGGGGCCCAACTATGGCTACACCTTC. Protein: CASSWGPNYGYTF.